These 32 T cell receptor beta chains came from one sample sequenced in a study of lymphopenia after photon versus proton radiotherapy. Libraries were prepared by immunoSEQ multiplex PCR; TCRdb keeps only in-frame clonotypes and omits some of them. This table holds approximately 170,000 clones, 70% to 90% found once. This specimen was peripheral blood, taken from a patient treated with photon-based radiotherapy. The receptors originated from a man aged 45-60 years with gastric cancer.

The rearrangement links TRBV28 to TRBJ1-1; no definite D call. V was shortened by 1 base and J by 1 base, with 7 bases between the two germline ends. Germline assignment: CDR1 MDHEN and CDR2 SYDVKM. The CDR3 is 14 residues long. In nucleotides, the CDR3 is TGTGCCAGCAGTTTATCCCGGACGAACACTGAAGCTTTCTTT. Encoded protein: CASSLSRTNTEAFF.

This rearrangement joins TRBV4-2 to TRBJ2-5, with a tentative D call TRBD2 (6 bases). Trimming removed 6 bases from V and 3 bases from J, with 8 bases in between. This CDR3 spans 12 amino acids. Looked up from germline, CDR1 is LGHNA and CDR2 is YNFKEQ. The CDR3 bases are TGTGCCAGCAGGCGGGGTAAAGAGACCCAGTACTTC. It encodes CASRRGKETQYF.

This sequence joins TRBV7-2 and TRBJ2-7; 11 bases fit TRBD1. CDR3 length: 13 amino acids. Trimming removed 7 bases from V and 6 bases from J; junction bases left unmatched: 5. CDR1 SGHTA and CDR2 FQGNSA come from the germline V gene. This chain's CDR3 is CASTRTGGGEQYF. For the CDR3, the DNA is TGTGCCAGCACGCGGACAGGGGGCGGCGAGCAGTACTTC.

The table lists this clone with a few counts. V and J are TRBV18 and TRBJ1-1, with D perhaps matching TRBD1 (6 bases). The CDR3 is 14 residues long. V lost 1 base and J lost 1, with 7 bases in between. CDR1 and CDR2 from the germline V gene are KGHSH and LQKENI. The CDR3 reads CASSPQGENTEAFF. Here the CDR3 DNA reads TGTGCCAGCTCACCACAGGGGGAGAACACTGAAGCTTTCTTT.

The rearrangement joins TRBV6-5 to TRBJ1-2; D possibly corresponds to TRBD1 (6 bases). Trimming pared 4 bases from V and 1 base from J, leaving 13 bases between. The CDR3 sequence is 15 residues long. The germline V gene has CDR1 MNHEY and CDR2 SVGAGI. For the CDR3, the DNA is TGTGCCAGCAGTTCCTGGAAGGGGGATAACTATGGCTACACCTTC. This encodes CASSSWKGDNYGYTF.

The J gene is TRBJ1-2, the V gene TRBV7-9; D is uncertain. The CDR3 loop spans 14 amino acids. Per the germline V gene, CDR1 is SEHNR and CDR2 is FQNEAQ (reference sequence). V was shortened by 1 base and J by 2 bases, with 8 bases between the two germline ends. The CDR3 DNA sequence: TGTGCCAGCAGCTTAGAAAAGACCAACTATGGCTACACCTTC. It yields the protein CASSLEKTNYGYTF.

The rearrangement uses TRBV7-9 and TRBJ1-5; a weak D match, TRBD1 (5 bases). The ends were cut back, 4 bases at V and 6 bases at J, with 10 bases in the middle. CDR3 length equals 13 residues. Germline CDR1 SEHNR, CDR2 FQNEAQ (reference sequence). This CDR3 is CASSSPGGQPQHF. As DNA, the CDR3 is TGTGCCAGCAGCTCCCCCGGGGGTCAGCCCCAGCATTTT. Combining the CDR3 with reference TRBV7-9 and TRBJ1-5 gives the whole variable domain DTGVSQNPRHKITKRGQNVTFRCDPISEHNRLYWYRQTLGQGPEFLTYFQNEAQLEKSRLLSDRFSAERPKGSFSTLEIQRTEQGDSAMYLCASSSPGGQPQHFGDGTRLSIL.

J is TRBJ2-2 and V is TRBV7-2; 7 nucleotides align to TRBD2. Per the germline V gene, CDR1 is SGHTA and CDR2 is FQGNSA. The CDR3 runs to 16 residues. V gave up 2 bases and J gave up 4 bases; unmatched junction bases: 7. The chain's CDR3 is CASSLRRESGTGELFF. Written as DNA, the CDR3 is TGTGCCAGCAGCTTAAGGCGGGAGAGCGGCACCGGGGAGCTGTTTTTT.

The chain has TRBV18 and TRBJ1-1; TRBD1 matches at 7 bases. CDR3 length: 14 amino acids. V dropped 8 bases and J dropped 5; count of bases not matched to a gene: 11. The germline V gene encodes CDR1 KGHSH and CDR2 LQKENI. The CDR3 DNA follows: TGTGCCAGCGTGCTTGAAAGGGGGCGAACTGAAGCTTTCTTT. Amino acids: CASVLERGRTEAFF.

The chain is built from TRBV12-2 and TRBJ1-1; no DNA check was done on the table's D call, TRBD1. TRBV12-2 counts as a pseudogene. There are 15 residues in the CDR3. In DNA, the CDR3 is TGTGCAAGTCGCTCGCAGGGGGTGCTGAACACTGAAGCTTTCTTT. Translating gives CASRSQGVLNTEAFF.

The chain uses TRBV18 and TRBJ1-4; D is uncertain. The germline V and J ends were trimmed by 3 bases and 3 bases, with 14 bases remaining between them. Germline V CDR1 and CDR2: KGHSH, LQKENI. CDR3 size: 16 residues. The CDR3: CASSPEGGGPNEKLFF. CDR3 DNA sequence: TGTGCCAGCTCACCGGAAGGAGGAGGGCCTAATGAAAAACTGTTTTTT.

The CDR3 nucleotides read TGTGCCATCAGTGATTCATCCAGGGGGCGGTACGAGCAGTACTTC. Translated, it gives CAISDSSRGRYEQYF. J is TRBJ2-7 and V is TRBV10-3; 8 bases agree with TRBD1. This CDR3 is 15 amino acids long. The germline CDR1 and CDR2 sequences are ENHRY and SYGVKD. The J segment lost 4 bases and the V segment lost 3 bases, leaving 8 bases of the junction unmatched.

This sequence joins TRBV27 and TRBJ2-2, with D tentatively TRBD1 (5 bases). This CDR3 region has 14 residues. The V and J ends lost 6 bases and 3 bases respectively, with 11 bases between them. CDR1 is MNHEY and CDR2 is SMNVEV in the germline V gene (reference sequence). The DNA of the CDR3 is TGTGCCAGCAGGCTGGGGCAGGACACCGGGGAGCTGTTTTTT. Encoded protein: CASRLGQDTGELFF.

J is TRBJ2-5 and V is TRBV5-1; D unresolved. CDR1 and CDR2 from the germline V gene are SGHRS and YFSETQ. With 3 bases removed from V and 2 bases from J, the gap between germline ends came to 11 bases. The CDR3 has 14 residues. The CDR3 loop is CASSSMAGQETQYF. CDR3 nucleotides: TGCGCCAGCAGCTCCATGGCTGGGCAAGAGACCCAGTACTTC.

The V call is TRBV7-9, the J call TRBJ2-7; D unresolved. Germline V gives CDR1 SEHNR, CDR2 FQNEAQ (reference sequence). The CDR3 is 14 amino acids. V was shortened by 1 base and J by 5 bases, with 12 bases between the two germline ends. The CDR3 reads CASSLGDPVNEQYF. The DNA of the CDR3 is TGTGCCAGCAGCTTAGGGGATCCCGTCAACGAGCAGTACTTC.

The chain combines TRBV19 with TRBJ2-7; tentatively, D is TRBD1 (6 bases). The germline V gene encodes CDR1 LNHDA and CDR2 SQIVND (reference sequence). The V end lost 5 bases, the J end lost 4 bases, and 9 bases lay between the germline ends. CDR3 size: 12 residues. The CDR3 protein is CASSLQGYEQYF. The CDR3 DNA follows: TGTGCCAGTAGTTTACAGGGTTACGAGCAGTACTTC.

This clone has more than one count but fewer than ten. The J gene is TRBJ1-1, the V gene TRBV10-3, with 7 bases lining up with TRBD1. In germline, CDR1 is ENHRY, CDR2 SYGVKD. V was clipped by 0 bases and J by 1 base; unmatched bases: 5. The CDR3 extends over 16 amino acids. The CDR3 region is CAISESVAGGNTEAFF. The CDR3 DNA is TGTGCCATCAGTGAGTCCGTTGCAGGGGGGAACACTGAAGCTTTCTTT.

J is TRBJ2-2 and V is TRBV7-9; 7 nucleotides align to TRBD1. The CDR3 spans 18 residues. V trimming: 1 base; J trimming: 0 bases; junction bases outside the gene matches: 8. Per germline, CDR1 SEHNR and CDR2 FQNEAQ (reference sequence). DNA of the CDR3: TGTGCCAGCAGCTTAGAGGTATGGGACAGAACGAACACCGGGGAGCTGTTTTTT. Translating it yields CASSLEVWDRTNTGELFF.

The chain is built from TRBV15 and TRBJ2-1, with 10 bases lining up with TRBD2. J was trimmed by 5 bases and V by 1 base; bases with no gene match: 5. The V gene's germline CDR1 is LNHNV and CDR2 YYDKDF (reference sequence). This CDR3 has 16 amino acids. The CDR3 sequence is CATSRVRTSGHNEQFF. CDR3 in DNA: TGTGCCACCAGCAGAGTGAGGACTAGCGGTCACAATGAGCAGTTCTTC.

The genes are TRBV5-8 and TRBJ1-5; the D gene is possibly TRBD1 (5 bases). The ends were cut back, 5 bases at V and 7 bases at J, with 13 bases in the middle. The CDR3 contains 13 residues. Germline V lookup: CDR1 SGHTS, CDR2 YDEGEE. The CDR3 DNA sequence: TGTGCCAGCAGATACTCGGGGCGGCAGCCCCAGCATTTT. Amino acids: CASRYSGRQPQHF.

V usage is TRBV19 and J usage is TRBJ1-2, with TRBD1 as a possible D gene (5 bases). The CDR3 sequence is 18 residues long. V dropped 6 bases and J dropped 4 bases, with 27 bases sitting between them. The germline V gene encodes CDR1 LNHDA and CDR2 SQIVND (reference sequence). CDR3 sequence (DNA): TGTGCCAGTAGCCGGACCCGGACACAGAGTACTATCAGCTATGGCTACACCTTC. The encoded protein is CASSRTRTQSTISYGYTF. Full variable domain (outside the CDR3, taken from reference TRBV19 and TRBJ1-2): DGGITQSPKYLFRKEGQNVTLSCEQNLNHDAMYWYRQDPGQGLRLIYYSQIVNDFQKGDIAEGYSVSREKKESFPLTVTSAQKNPTAFYLCASSRTRTQSTISYGYTFGSGTRLTVV.

CDR3 in DNA: TGCGCCAGCAGCTCGGGAGGGTCCTACGAGCAGTACTTC. Translating it yields CASSSGGSYEQYF. The gene calls are TRBV5-1 and TRBJ2-7, with 8 bases fitting TRBD2. Germline values: CDR1 SGHRS, CDR2 YFSETQ. V shed 3 bases, J shed 1 base, and the junction held 0 bases outside the gene matches. There are 13 residues in the CDR3.

The CDR3 DNA sequence: TGTGCCAGCTCACCTCTAGCGGGAGGTATGTACGAGCAGTACTTC. Encoded protein: CASSPLAGGMYEQYF. This sequence joins TRBV18 and TRBJ2-7, with 11 bases matching TRBD2. V dropped 3 bases and J dropped 4; count of bases not matched to a gene: 5. Per germline, CDR1 KGHSH and CDR2 LQKENI. CDR3 length equals 15 residues.

The chain has TRBV5-1 and TRBJ1-1, with D tentatively TRBD1 (5 bases). Trimming removed 1 base from V and 3 bases from J, with 7 bases in between. Germline V gene lookup returns CDR1 SGHRS and CDR2 YFSETQ. The CDR3 totals 13 residues. The DNA for the CDR3 is TGCGCCAGCAGCTTGAGGGGAGACACTGAAGCTTTCTTT. Its translation is CASSLRGDTEAFF.

The chain links TRBV2 to TRBJ1-1; D is unresolved. The germline V gene encodes CDR1 SNHLY and CDR2 FYNNEI. This CDR3 is built from 13 residues. The V end lost 7 bases, the J end lost 1 base, and 10 bases lay between the germline ends. Here the CDR3 reads CASILGSNTEAFF. In nucleotides, the CDR3 is TGTGCCAGCATATTAGGGTCGAACACTGAAGCTTTCTTT.

The J gene is TRBJ2-2, the V gene TRBV23-1; unclear D gene. TRBV23-1 is annotated as an ORF whose role is uncertain. The CDR3 contains 15 residues. The ends were cut back, 3 bases at V and 2 bases at J, with 10 bases in the middle. CDR3 nucleotides: TGCGCCAGCAGTCACCCGAGCGCAAACACCGGGGAGCTGTTTTTT. Its protein is CASSHPSANTGELFF.

The chain joins TRBV2 to TRBJ1-2; 7 bases are shared with TRBD1. Germline V CDR1 and CDR2: SNHLY, FYNNEI. J gave up 0 bases and V 6 bases, and 10 bases lay outside the gene matches. The CDR3 sequence is 16 residues long. The DNA for the CDR3 is TGTGCCAGCAGGGCCTTGGGGCAGGGGGCTAACTATGGCTACACCTTC. It encodes CASRALGQGANYGYTF.

J is TRBJ1-1 and V is TRBV6-6; 7 nucleotides align to TRBD1. V gave up 10 bases and J gave up 6 bases; unmatched junction bases: 11. The CDR3 has 13 residues. Germline CDR1 MNHNY, CDR2 SVGAGI (reference sequence). In nucleotides, the CDR3 is TGTGCCATCAATGACAGGGAAAGTTCTGAAGCTTTCTTT. Translation: CAINDRESSEAFF.

This chain uses TRBV25-1 with TRBJ2-1, with TRBD1 matching 9 bases. CDR1 is MGHDK and CDR2 is SYGVNS in the germline V gene. V lost 6 bases, J lost 6 bases, and 3 bases stayed unmatched. The CDR3 runs to 13 residues. CDR3 region: CASRDRGFNEQFF. In DNA form, the CDR3 reads TGTGCCAGCAGGGACAGGGGATTCAATGAGCAGTTCTTC. The whole variable domain, remainder taken from reference TRBV25-1 and TRBJ2-1, is EADIYQTPRYLVIGTGKKITLECSQTMGHDKMYWYQQDPGMELHLIHYSYGVNSTEKGDLSSESTVSRIRTEHFPLTLESARPSHTSQYLCASRDRGFNEQFFGPGTRLTVL.

The chain links TRBV27 to TRBJ1-1, with 7 nucleotides matching TRBD1. CDR3 length equals 13 residues. J gave up 4 bases and V 4 bases, and 3 bases lay outside the gene matches. CDR1 is MNHEY, CDR2 SMNVEV, per germline (reference sequence). CDR3 region: CASSSQGVTEAFF. Written as DNA, the CDR3 is TGTGCCAGCAGTTCGCAGGGGGTCACTGAAGCTTTCTTT.

The rearrangement links TRBV6-6 to TRBJ2-7; 9 positions match TRBD2. Trimming removed 4 bases from V and 3 bases from J; junction bases left unmatched: 7. The germline CDR1 and CDR2 sequences are MNHNY and SVGAGI (reference sequence). This CDR3 has 15 amino acids. In nucleotides, the CDR3 is TGTGCCAGCAGTTCAAAGACTAGCGGAGGCTACGAGCAGTACTTC. It encodes CASSSKTSGGYEQYF.

This sequence joins TRBV27 and TRBJ1-2; D ambiguous. CDR1 MNHEY and CDR2 SMNVEV come from the germline V gene (reference sequence). V lost 5 bases to trimming and J lost 2 bases, with 12 bases between them. The CDR3 totals 14 residues. CDR3 region: CASSPHGSNYGYTF. CDR3 coding DNA: TGTGCCAGCAGTCCCCATGGGTCCAACTATGGCTACACCTTC.